One sample yielded the 18 T cell receptor beta chains listed below, sequenced in a study of tumor-infiltrating lymphocytes in primary liver carcinoma. Total RNA amounting to around 540 ng was the source from which TCR beta cDNA was made with a constant-region primer. Modified slightly, ARM-PCR produced TCR beta libraries over three nested multiplex PCR rounds. A C-beta reverse primer was combined with TRBV1-TRBV30 forward primers in the first two PCR rounds, and each round had about 10 cycles. TCRdb re-analysed the multiplex PCR reads in MiXCR, keeping a single row per CDR3 protein. In the table there are some 180,000 distinct CDR3 sequences, about 55% of which are singletons. For blood RNA, unsorted whole blood served as the source, and germline DNA was extracted too. The sequencing sample was made of peripheral blood. These receptors originate from a man between 35 and 55 years old with primary liver carcinoma and hepatitis B virus infection.

About this clonotype: Being one base from a much bigger clone, this may be a read error. The conserved closing phenylalanine or tryptophan is absent in this CDR3, likely reflecting a read error. The genes are TRBV11-2 and TRBJ1-5, with D uncertain. From germline, CDR1 is SGHAT and CDR2 FQNNGV. V was trimmed by 0 bases and J by 12 bases, leaving 12 bases between them. This CDR3 contains 13 residues. The CDR3, as DNA: TGTGCCAGCAGCTTAGATCATACAGTAAGCCAGCATTAT. Residues: CASSLDHTVSQHY.

As concerns this clonotype: One end of the junction does not line up with germline, which may come from a read error. This chain uses TRBV6-5 with TRBJ1-2; the D gene is possibly TRBD1 (6 bases). The CDR3 has 15 residues. Per germline, CDR1 MNHEY and CDR2 SVGAGI. CDR3 protein: CASNYGDNRKDGYTF. DNA of the CDR3: TGTGCCAGCAATTACGGGGACAATCGGAAGGATGGCTACACCTTC.

Regarding this clonotype: At one of its ends the junction is not consistent with the germline gene, which may arise from a read error. The CDR3 protein is CASSLTIAGNYEQYF. DNA of the CDR3: TGTGCCAGCAGCTTAACCATAGCGGGTAACTACGAACAGTACTTC. The V gene is TRBV11-2, the J gene TRBJ2-7; 7 bases agree with TRBD2. Germline assignment: CDR1 SGHAT and CDR2 FQNNGV. This CDR3 has 15 residues.

Remarks on this clonotype: Likely a read error: the CDR3 ends without its conserved phenylalanine or tryptophan. The chain employs TRBV29-1 and TRBJ2-7; 7 positions agree with TRBD2. Per the germline V gene, CDR1 is SQVTM and CDR2 is ANQGSEA. The CDR3 sequence is 13 residues long. CDR3 loop: CSVARGELNEQYS. CDR3 sequence (DNA): TGCAGCGTTGCCCGGGGGGAGCTGAACGAACAGTACTCC.

The chain combines TRBV6-6 with TRBJ2-2, with 7 bases aligning to TRBD2. V gave up 2 bases and J gave up 6 bases; unmatched junction bases: 3. The CDR3 is 14 amino acids. Germline V gene lookup returns CDR1 MNHNY and CDR2 SVGAGI (reference sequence). In DNA, the CDR3 is TGTGCCAGCAGTTACGAGGGAGGGTCCGGGGAGCTGTTTTTT. Amino acid sequence: CASSYEGGSGELFF.

A few counts support this clonotype. The chain carries TRBV12-3 or TRBV12-4 and TRBJ1-6, with D unclear. This CDR3 has 12 amino acids. Trimming shortened V by 8 bases and J by 8 bases, and 10 bases separated the two germline ends. The chain's CDR3 is CASSDVYSPLHF. The CDR3, as DNA: TGTGCCAGCTCCGATGTATATTCACCCCTCCACTTT.

Worth noting for this clonotype: The conserved phenylalanine or tryptophan normally closing the CDR3 is absent here, so this likely arose from a read error. The chain employs TRBV7-9 and TRBJ1-2, with 8 bases lining up with TRBD1. V lost 5 bases, J lost 5 bases, and 13 bases stayed unmatched. Per the germline V gene, CDR1 is SEHNR and CDR2 is FQNEAQ (reference sequence). The CDR3 length is 16 residues. The CDR3 DNA follows: TGTGCCAGCAGCCCGACCCCGGGACAGGCAAGTTATGGCTACACCCTC. Its translation: CASSPTPGQASYGYTL.

The rearrangement links TRBV6-5 to TRBJ2-6; D could derive from TRBD1 or TRBD2 (5 bases each). This CDR3 has 16 amino acids. Germline CDR1 and CDR2: MNHEY and SVGAGI. The V gene lost 2 bases and the J gene lost 6 bases, with 14 bases spanning the gap. The CDR3 nucleotides read TGTGCCAGCAGTTACCTAAAGGGGACCGAGGCCAACGTCCTGACTTTC. Translated: CASSYLKGTEANVLTF.

This clonotype has at least ten counts. The chain uses TRBV29-1 and TRBJ1-2; the D gene is possibly TRBD1 (6 bases). This CDR3 is 11 amino acids long. Trimming left V 6 bases short and J 5 bases short, with 10 bases between. Germline V lookup: CDR1 SQVTM, CDR2 ANQGSEA. The CDR3 region has the DNA TGCAGCGTCGGGGACACTTATGGCTACACCTTC. This gives the protein CSVGDTYGYTF.

This clonotype is medium-sized within its sample. The chain is built from TRBV11-2 and TRBJ2-1; possibly TRBD2 for D (5 bases). Looked up from germline, CDR1 is SGHAT and CDR2 is FQNNGV. The CDR3 is 18 residues long. V was cut by 5 bases and J by 6 bases, with 26 bases left in between. This CDR3 reads CASSRTEGRLARPNEQFF. The CDR3, as DNA: TGTGCCAGCAGCCGTACAGAAGGGAGATTAGCGAGGCCCAATGAGCAGTTCTTC.

As for this clonotype: The junction departs from germline at one end; a sequencing error may be responsible. The chain employs TRBV28 and TRBJ2-7; D unclear. CDR1 is MDHEN, CDR2 SYDVKM, per germline. The CDR3 extends over 9 amino acids. The CDR3 DNA reads as TGTGCCAGCGGCCGATCCCGGATGTTC. It specifies CASGRSRMF.

The chain is built from TRBV6-5 and TRBJ2-7; TRBD2 matches 8 bases. This CDR3 spans 15 amino acids. The germline V gene has CDR1 MNHEY and CDR2 SVGAGI. V trimming: 6 bases; J trimming: 3 bases; junction bases outside the gene matches: 10. CDR3 sequence reads: CASSQTSGAVYEQYF. CDR3 nucleotide sequence: TGTGCCAGCAGCCAAACTAGCGGAGCAGTCTACGAGCAGTACTTC.

This clonotype was picked up one time. At one end, the junction sequence differs from germline, possibly due to a read error. The rearrangement links TRBV10-1 to TRBJ2-5, with D possibly TRBD2 on 6 matching bases. The CDR3 length is 12 residues. Germline lookup yields CDR1 WNHNN and CDR2 SYGVQD (reference sequence). In nucleotides, the CDR3 is TGCGCCGGCAAAGGTGTCCGGGAGACCCGGTACTTT. Encoded protein: CAGKGVRETRYF.

The CDR3: CASSLHRLEETQYF. In DNA form, the CDR3 reads TGTGCCAGCAGTCTACACCGCTTAGAGGAGACCCAGTACTTC. V gene TRBV12-3 or TRBV12-4 combines with J gene TRBJ2-5; D remains unclear. V gave up 5 bases and J gave up 5 bases, with 15 bases separating them. The CDR3 has 14 amino acids.

A single count supports this clonotype. The junction differs from germline at one of its ends, possibly a read error. The chain carries TRBV11-2 and TRBJ2-1; D remains ambiguous. In germline, CDR1 is SGHAT, CDR2 FQNNGV. The CDR3 spans 16 residues. The CDR3 DNA reads as TGTGCCAGCAACTTATCACAGTCCGGCTCCTGCAATGAGCAGTTCTTC. Protein product: CASNLSQSGSCNEQFF.

This clonotype was observed many times. As DNA, the CDR3 is TGTGCCAGCAGCCGGAACTACAATGAGCAGTTCTTC. Translated: CASSRNYNEQFF. The V gene is TRBV14, the J gene TRBJ2-1; D remains unclear. CDR1 is SGHDN and CDR2 is FVKESK in the germline V gene. Deletions cut 4 bases from V and 3 bases from J, with 4 bases between. The CDR3 extends over 12 amino acids.

The V and J genes are TRBV12-3 or TRBV12-4 and TRBJ2-3; 8 bases match TRBD2. This CDR3 has 15 residues. Trimming cost V 5 bases and J 4 bases; bases outside gene matches: 8. CDR3 protein: CASSPTSEGSDTQYF. The CDR3 DNA is TGTGCCAGCAGTCCGACTAGCGAAGGGTCAGATACGCAGTATTTT.

J is TRBJ2-1 and V is TRBV11-2, with D tentatively TRBD2 (6 bases). The CDR3 spans 14 residues. The V end was cut by 6 bases, the J end by 7 bases, with 16 bases between. Germline V gives CDR1 SGHAT, CDR2 FQNNGV. CDR3 DNA sequence: TGTGCCAGCAGTACAGCGGGCCCTAGGAATGAGCAGTTCTTC. Its translation: CASSTAGPRNEQFF.